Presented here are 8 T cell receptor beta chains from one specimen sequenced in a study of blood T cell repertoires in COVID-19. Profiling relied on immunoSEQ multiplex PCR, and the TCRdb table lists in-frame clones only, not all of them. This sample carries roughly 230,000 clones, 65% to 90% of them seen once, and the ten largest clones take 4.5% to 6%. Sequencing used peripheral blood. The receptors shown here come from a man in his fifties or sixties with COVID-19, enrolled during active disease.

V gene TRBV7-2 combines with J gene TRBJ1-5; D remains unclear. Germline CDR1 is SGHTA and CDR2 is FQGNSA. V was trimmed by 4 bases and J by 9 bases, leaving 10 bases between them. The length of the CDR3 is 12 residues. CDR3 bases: TGTGCCAGCAGCTCCCGAGGCGGGCCCCAGCATTTT. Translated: CASSSRGGPQHF.

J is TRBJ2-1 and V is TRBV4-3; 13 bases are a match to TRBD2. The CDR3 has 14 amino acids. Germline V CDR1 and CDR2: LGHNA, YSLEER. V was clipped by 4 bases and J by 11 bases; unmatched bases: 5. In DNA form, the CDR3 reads TGCGCCAGCAGCCTCCAACTAGCGGGGGGGAAGCAGTTCTTC. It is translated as CASSLQLAGGKQFF.

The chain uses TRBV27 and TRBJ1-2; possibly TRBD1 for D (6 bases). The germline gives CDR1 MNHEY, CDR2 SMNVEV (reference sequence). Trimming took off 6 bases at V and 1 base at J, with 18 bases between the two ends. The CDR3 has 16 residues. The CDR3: CASRLGPLQGNYGYTF. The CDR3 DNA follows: TGTGCCAGCAGGTTAGGGCCCCTACAGGGTAACTATGGCTACACCTTC.

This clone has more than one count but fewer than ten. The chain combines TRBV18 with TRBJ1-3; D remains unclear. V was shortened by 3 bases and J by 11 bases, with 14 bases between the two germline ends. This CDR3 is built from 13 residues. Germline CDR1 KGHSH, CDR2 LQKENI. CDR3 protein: CASSPAPLVPIYF. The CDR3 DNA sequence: TGTGCCAGCTCACCCGCACCATTAGTCCCCATATATTTT.

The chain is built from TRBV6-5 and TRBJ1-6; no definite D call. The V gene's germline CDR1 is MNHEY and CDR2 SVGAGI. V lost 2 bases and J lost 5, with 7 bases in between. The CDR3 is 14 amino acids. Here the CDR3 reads CASSYGGNNSPLHF. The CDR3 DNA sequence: TGTGCCAGCAGTTACGGAGGGAATAATTCACCCCTCCACTTT.

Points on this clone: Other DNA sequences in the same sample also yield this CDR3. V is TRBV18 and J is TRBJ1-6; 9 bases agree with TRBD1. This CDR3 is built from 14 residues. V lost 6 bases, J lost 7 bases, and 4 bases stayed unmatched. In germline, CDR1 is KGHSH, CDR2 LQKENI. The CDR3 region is CASSPGQGNSPLHF. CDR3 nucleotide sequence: TGTGCCAGCTCCCCGGGACAGGGCAATTCACCCCTCCACTTT.

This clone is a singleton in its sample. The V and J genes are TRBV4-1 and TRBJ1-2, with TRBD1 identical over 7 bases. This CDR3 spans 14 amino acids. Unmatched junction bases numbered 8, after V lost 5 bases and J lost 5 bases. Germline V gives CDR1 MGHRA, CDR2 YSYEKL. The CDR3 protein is CASSNPSGGYGYTF. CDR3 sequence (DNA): TGCGCCAGCAGCAACCCTTCAGGGGGGTATGGCTACACCTTC.

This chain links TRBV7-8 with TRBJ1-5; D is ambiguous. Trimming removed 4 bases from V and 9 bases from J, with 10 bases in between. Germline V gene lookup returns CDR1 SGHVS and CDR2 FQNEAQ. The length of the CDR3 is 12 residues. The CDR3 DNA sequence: TGTGCCAGCAGCTACCAGGAGGGGCCCCAGCATTTT. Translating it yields CASSYQEGPQHF.